The 9 T cell receptor beta chains listed next were all sequenced from one sample in a study of T cells after yellow fever vaccination. TCRdb recomputed calls from the 5' RACE reads with MiXCR, one row per CDR3 protein. The table includes roughly 500,000 distinct CDR3 sequences, 15% to 20% detected once. Sequences were derived from PBMCs, sampled 15 days after the yellow fever booster vaccination. The source of these receptors is a young man who received the YFV17D yellow fever vaccine.

This rearrangement joins TRBV4-3 to TRBJ2-7; the match to TRBD2 covers 14 bases. Trimming removed 1 base from V and 6 bases from J; junction bases left unmatched: 5. The CDR3 consists of 16 residues. Germline CDR1 and CDR2: LGHNA and YSLEER. The CDR3 is CASSQGVGLAGVEQYF. CDR3 sequence (DNA): TGCGCCAGCAGCCAAGGCGTGGGACTAGCGGGAGTCGAGCAGTACTTC.

This clonotype was detected a few times. The chain uses TRBV29-1 and TRBJ2-5; no definite D call. Trimming took off 5 bases at V and 0 bases at J, with 13 bases between the two ends. CDR1 is SQVTM, CDR2 ANQGSEA, per germline. This CDR3 comprises 14 residues. CDR3 sequence reads: CSVRAVPHQETQYF. CDR3 in DNA: TGCAGCGTTCGGGCGGTTCCCCACCAAGAGACCCAGTACTTC.

This clonotype appeared a few times. The rearrangement uses TRBV6-2 or TRBV6-3 and TRBJ1-5; D remains unclear. The CDR3 has 14 amino acids. Trimming pared 5 bases from V and 5 bases from J, leaving 13 bases between. The germline CDR1 and CDR2 sequences are MNHEY and SVGEGT. CDR3 nucleotides: TGTGCCAGCAGTAAGCTTCTCGGACATCAGCCCCAGCATTTT. It translates to CASSKLLGHQPQHF.

With regard to this clonotype: Since a much larger clone is just one base distant, this may be a read error. CDR3 in amino acids: CASSWDREETQYF. The CDR3 DNA is TGTGCCAGCAGCTGGGACAGGGAAGAGACCCAGTACTTC. The chain combines TRBV7-3 with TRBJ2-5; 9 nucleotides align to TRBD1. The CDR3 has 13 amino acids. J was trimmed by 3 bases and V by 4 bases; bases with no gene match: 0. Germline-derived CDR1 and CDR2 are SGHTA and FQGTGA.

This clonotype was observed a few times. As DNA, the CDR3 is TGTGCCAGCAGCGATGGCTCCGAGCAGTACTTC. Protein sequence: CASSDGSEQYF. The J gene is TRBJ2-7, the V gene TRBV7-3, with D unclear. The germline V gene has CDR1 SGHTA and CDR2 FQGTGA. The germline V and J ends were trimmed by 5 bases and 6 bases, with 8 bases remaining between them. This CDR3 region has 11 residues. The full variable domain, completed using reference TRBV7-3 and TRBJ2-7, is GAGVSQTPSNKVTEKGKYVELRCDPISGHTALYWYRQSLGQGPEFLIYFQGTGAADDSGLPNDRFFAVRPEGSVSTLKIQRTERGDSAVYLCASSDGSEQYFGPGTRLTVT.

The chain uses TRBV5-1 and TRBJ2-3; 9 nucleotides agree with TRBD2. The germline gives CDR1 SGHRS, CDR2 YFSETQ. CDR3 size: 14 residues. Losses at the gene ends were 5 bases for V and 5 bases for J; bases not matched to a gene: 6. The CDR3 loop reads CASSIAGEIDTQYF. CDR3 sequence (DNA): TGCGCCAGCAGTATAGCGGGAGAAATAGATACGCAGTATTTT.

This clonotype was picked up a small number of times. The rearrangement uses TRBV15 and TRBJ2-5; a weak D match, TRBD1 (6 bases). The CDR3 has 14 amino acids. Germline V CDR1 and CDR2: LNHNV, YYDKDF (reference sequence). Trimming removed 5 bases at V and 0 bases at J, with 10 bases between. The chain's CDR3 is CATSFDRYQETQYF. In DNA, the CDR3 is TGTGCCACCAGCTTCGACAGGTACCAAGAGACCCAGTACTTC.

This clonotype was counted between two and nine times. The chain combines TRBV20-1 with TRBJ2-2; D is unresolved. Trimming cost V 6 bases and J 2 bases, with 10 bases left between them. This CDR3 comprises 13 residues. Looked up from germline, CDR1 is DFQATT and CDR2 is SNEGSKA (reference sequence). The CDR3 loop is CSAPLQNTGELFF. The CDR3, as DNA: TGCAGTGCCCCCCTTCAAAACACCGGGGAGCTGTTTTTT.

This chain connects TRBV11-2 to TRBJ2-3; D might be TRBD2 (5 bases). The germline CDR1 and CDR2 sequences are SGHAT and FQNNGV. The V and J ends lost 0 bases and 3 bases respectively, with 16 bases between them. The CDR3 runs to 17 residues. CDR3 sequence (DNA): TGTGCCAGCAGCTTAGACGCCCGGCACAGACTAACAGATACGCAGTATTTT. Its translation is CASSLDARHRLTDTQYF.